This T cell receptor (beta chain) was retrieved from a study of early T cells in non-severe SARS-CoV-2 infection. TCRdb fed the 5' RACE reads into MiXCR, producing one record per CDR3 protein. The table records some 30,000 distinct CDR3 sequences, roughly 4.5% of them present only once. CDR1 is SGHRS and CDR2 is YFSETQ in the germline V gene. This CDR3 comprises 14 residues. Trimming cost V 2 bases and J 4 bases, with 10 bases left between them. The sample consisted of whole blood. The clonotype comes from an adult who was a healthcare worker with PCR-confirmed SARS-CoV-2 infection or an uninfected control (not recorded which). The V call is TRBV5-1, the J call TRBJ2-1; D is unclear. The CDR3 coding sequence is TGCGCCAGCAGCTTCCAAAAGGGTTACAATGAGCAGTTCTTC. It codes for CASSFQKGYNEQFF.